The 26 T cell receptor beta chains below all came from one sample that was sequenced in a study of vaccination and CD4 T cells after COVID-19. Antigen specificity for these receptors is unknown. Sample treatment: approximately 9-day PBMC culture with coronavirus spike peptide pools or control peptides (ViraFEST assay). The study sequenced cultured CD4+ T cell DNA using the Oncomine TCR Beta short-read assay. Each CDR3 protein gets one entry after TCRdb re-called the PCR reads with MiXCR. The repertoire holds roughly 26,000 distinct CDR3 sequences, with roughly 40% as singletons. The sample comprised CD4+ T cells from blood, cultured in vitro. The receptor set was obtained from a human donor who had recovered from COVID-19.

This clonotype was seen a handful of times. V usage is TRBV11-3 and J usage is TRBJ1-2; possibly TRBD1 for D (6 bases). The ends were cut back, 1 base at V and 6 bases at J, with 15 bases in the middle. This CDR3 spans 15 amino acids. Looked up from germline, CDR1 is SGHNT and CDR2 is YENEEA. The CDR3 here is CASSLVGRGGHGYTF. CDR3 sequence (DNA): TGTGCCAGCAGCTTAGTGGGCAGGGGCGGACATGGCTACACCTTC.

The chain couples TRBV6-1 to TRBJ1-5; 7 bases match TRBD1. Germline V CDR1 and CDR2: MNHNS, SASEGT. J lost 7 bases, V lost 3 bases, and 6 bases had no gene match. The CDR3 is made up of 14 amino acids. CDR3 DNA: TGTGCCAGCAGTGAGAACAGGGGAGGGCAGCCCCAGCATTTT. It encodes CASSENRGGQPQHF.

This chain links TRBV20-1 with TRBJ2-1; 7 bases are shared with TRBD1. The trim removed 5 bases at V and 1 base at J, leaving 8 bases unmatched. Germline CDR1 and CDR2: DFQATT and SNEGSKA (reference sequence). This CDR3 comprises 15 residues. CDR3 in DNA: TGCAGTGCTGCGCGTGGCAGGGGGTCCTACAATGAGCAGTTCTTC. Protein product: CSAARGRGSYNEQFF.

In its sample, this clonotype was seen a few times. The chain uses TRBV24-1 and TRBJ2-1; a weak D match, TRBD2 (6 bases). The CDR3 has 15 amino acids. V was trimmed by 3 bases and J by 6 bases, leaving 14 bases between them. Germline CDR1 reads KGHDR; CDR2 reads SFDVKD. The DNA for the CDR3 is TGTGCCACCAGTGATCCCGGGGTGGGAGGCAATGAGCAGTTCTTC. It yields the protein CATSDPGVGGNEQFF.

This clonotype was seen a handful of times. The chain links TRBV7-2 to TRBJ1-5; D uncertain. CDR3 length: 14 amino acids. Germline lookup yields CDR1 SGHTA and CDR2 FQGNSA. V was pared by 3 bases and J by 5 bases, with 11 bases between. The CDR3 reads CASSFMGGDQPQHF. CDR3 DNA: TGTGCCAGCAGCTTCATGGGCGGGGATCAGCCCCAGCATTTT.

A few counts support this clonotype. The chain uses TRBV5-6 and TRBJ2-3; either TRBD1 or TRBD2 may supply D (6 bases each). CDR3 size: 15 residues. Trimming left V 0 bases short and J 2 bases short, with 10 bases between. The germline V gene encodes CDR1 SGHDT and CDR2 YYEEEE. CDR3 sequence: CASSLGRGPTDTQYF. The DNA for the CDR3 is TGTGCCAGCAGCTTGGGACGGGGGCCCACAGATACGCAGTATTTT. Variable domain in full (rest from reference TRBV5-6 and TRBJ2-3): DAGVTQSPTHLIKTRGQQVTLRCSPKSGHDTVSWYQQALGQGPQFIFQYYEEEERQRGNFPDRFSGHQFPNYSSELNVNALLLGDSALYLCASSLGRGPTDTQYFGPGTRLTVL.

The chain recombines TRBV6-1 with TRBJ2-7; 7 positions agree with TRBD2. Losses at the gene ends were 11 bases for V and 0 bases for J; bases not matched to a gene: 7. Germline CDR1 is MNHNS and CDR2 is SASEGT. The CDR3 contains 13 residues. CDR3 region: CACLAASSYEQYF. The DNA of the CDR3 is TGTGCCTGCCTAGCGGCTAGCTCCTACGAGCAGTACTTC.

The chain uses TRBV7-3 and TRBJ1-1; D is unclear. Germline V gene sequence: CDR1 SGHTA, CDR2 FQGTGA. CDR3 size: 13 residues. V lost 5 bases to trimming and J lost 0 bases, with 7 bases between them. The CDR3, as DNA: TGTGCCAGCAGCGATCTCTTGAACACTGAAGCTTTCTTT. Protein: CASSDLLNTEAFF. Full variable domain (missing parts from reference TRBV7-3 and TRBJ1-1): GAGVSQTPSNKVTEKGKYVELRCDPISGHTALYWYRQSLGQGPEFLIYFQGTGAADDSGLPNDRFFAVRPEGSVSTLKIQRTERGDSAVYLCASSDLLNTEAFFGQGTRLTVV.

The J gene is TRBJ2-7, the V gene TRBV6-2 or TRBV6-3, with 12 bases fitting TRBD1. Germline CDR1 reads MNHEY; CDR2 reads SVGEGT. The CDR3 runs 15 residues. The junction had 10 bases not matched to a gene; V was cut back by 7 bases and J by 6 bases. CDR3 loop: CASNTRGQGAVEQYF. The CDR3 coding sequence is TGTGCCAGCAACACCAGGGGACAGGGGGCGGTCGAGCAGTACTTC.

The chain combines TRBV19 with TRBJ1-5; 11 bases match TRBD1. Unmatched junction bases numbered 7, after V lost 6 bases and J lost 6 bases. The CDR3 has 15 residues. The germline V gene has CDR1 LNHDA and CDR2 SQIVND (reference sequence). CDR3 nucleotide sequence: TGTGCCAGTAGGGGGGACAGGGGGAATAGTCAGCCCCAGCATTTT. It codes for CASRGDRGNSQPQHF.

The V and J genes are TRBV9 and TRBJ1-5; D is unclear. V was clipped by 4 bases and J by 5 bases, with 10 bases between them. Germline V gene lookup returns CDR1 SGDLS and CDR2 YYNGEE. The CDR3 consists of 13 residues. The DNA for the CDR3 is TGTGCCAGCAGCCTTGACTGGGATCAGCCCCAGCATTTT. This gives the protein CASSLDWDQPQHF.

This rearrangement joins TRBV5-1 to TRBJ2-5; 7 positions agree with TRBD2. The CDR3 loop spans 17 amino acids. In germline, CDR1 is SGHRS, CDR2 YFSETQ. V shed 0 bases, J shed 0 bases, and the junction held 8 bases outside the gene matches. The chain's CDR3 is CASSLVSAGVHQETQYF. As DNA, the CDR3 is TGCGCCAGCAGCTTGGTTTCTGCGGGGGTTCACCAAGAGACCCAGTACTTC.

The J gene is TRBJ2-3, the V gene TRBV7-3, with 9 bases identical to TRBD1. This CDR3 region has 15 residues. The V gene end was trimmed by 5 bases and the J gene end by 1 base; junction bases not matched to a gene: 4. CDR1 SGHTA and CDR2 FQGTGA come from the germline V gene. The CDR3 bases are TGTGCCAGCAGCGACAGACAGGGGGGCACAGATACGCAGTATTTT. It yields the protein CASSDRQGGTDTQYF. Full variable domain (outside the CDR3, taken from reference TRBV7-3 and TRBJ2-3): GAGVSQTPSNKVTEKGKYVELRCDPISGHTALYWYRQSLGQGPEFLIYFQGTGAADDSGLPNDRFFAVRPEGSVSTLKIQRTERGDSAVYLCASSDRQGGTDTQYFGPGTRLTVL.

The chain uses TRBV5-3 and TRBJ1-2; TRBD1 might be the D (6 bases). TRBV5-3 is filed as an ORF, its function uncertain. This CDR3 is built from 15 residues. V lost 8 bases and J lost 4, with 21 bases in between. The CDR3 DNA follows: TGTGCCAGCAGCCTCGGACAGAGGGGTACCTATGGCTACACCTTC. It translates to CASSLGQRGTYGYTF.

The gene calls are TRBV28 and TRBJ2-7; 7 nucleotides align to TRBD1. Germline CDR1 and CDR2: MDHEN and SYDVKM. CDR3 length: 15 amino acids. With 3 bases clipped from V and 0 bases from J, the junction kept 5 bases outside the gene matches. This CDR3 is CASSFSGTASYEQYF. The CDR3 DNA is TGTGCCAGCAGTTTCTCTGGGACAGCCTCCTACGAGCAGTACTTC.

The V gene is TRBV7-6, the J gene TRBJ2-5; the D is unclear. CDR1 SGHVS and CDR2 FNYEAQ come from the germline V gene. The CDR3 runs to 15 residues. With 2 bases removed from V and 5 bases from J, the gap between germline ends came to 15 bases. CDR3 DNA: TGTGCCAGCAGCTTAAGGGCGGAAGCCCGGGAGACCCAGTACTTC. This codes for CASSLRAEARETQYF.

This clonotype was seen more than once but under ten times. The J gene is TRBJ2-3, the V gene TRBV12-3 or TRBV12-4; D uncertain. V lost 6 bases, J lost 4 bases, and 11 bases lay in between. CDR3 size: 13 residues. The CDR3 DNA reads TGTGCCAGCAGAGCTTGGAGATCAGATACGCAGTATTTT. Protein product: CASRAWRSDTQYF.

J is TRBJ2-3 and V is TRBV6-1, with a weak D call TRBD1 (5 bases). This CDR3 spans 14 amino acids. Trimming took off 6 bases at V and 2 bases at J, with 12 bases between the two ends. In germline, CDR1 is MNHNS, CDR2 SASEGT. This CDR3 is CASSQRQPTDTQYF. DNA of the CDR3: TGTGCCAGCAGCCAAAGACAGCCCACAGATACGCAGTATTTT.

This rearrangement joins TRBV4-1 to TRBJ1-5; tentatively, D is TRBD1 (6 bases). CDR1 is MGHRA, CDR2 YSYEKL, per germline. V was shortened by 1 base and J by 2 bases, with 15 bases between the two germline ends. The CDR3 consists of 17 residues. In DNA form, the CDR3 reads TGCGCCAGCAGCCAAGCCCGAACAGGGTCGGGCAATCAGCCCCAGCATTTT. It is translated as CASSQARTGSGNQPQHF.

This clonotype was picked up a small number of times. CDR3 sequence: CASSRTGDGNTIYF. The CDR3 DNA follows: TGTGCCAGCAGTAGAACCGGAGATGGAAACACCATATATTTT. The J gene is TRBJ1-3, the V gene TRBV6-1; no reliable D call. Per germline, CDR1 MNHNS and CDR2 SASEGT. This CDR3 is built from 14 residues. V lost 5 bases, J lost 3 bases, and 11 bases lay in between.

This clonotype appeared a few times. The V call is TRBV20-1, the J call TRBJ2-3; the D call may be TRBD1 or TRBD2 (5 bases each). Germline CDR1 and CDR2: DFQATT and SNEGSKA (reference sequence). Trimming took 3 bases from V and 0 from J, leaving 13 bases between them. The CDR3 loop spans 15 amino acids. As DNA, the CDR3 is TGCAGTGCTAGTGGGACGATTACTAGCACAGATACGCAGTATTTT. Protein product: CSASGTITSTDTQYF.

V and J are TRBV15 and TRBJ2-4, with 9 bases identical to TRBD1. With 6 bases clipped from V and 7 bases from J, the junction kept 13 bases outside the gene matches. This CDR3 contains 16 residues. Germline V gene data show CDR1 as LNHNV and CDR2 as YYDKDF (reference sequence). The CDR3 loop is CATRHPGGGQGNIQYF. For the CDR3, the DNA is TGTGCCACCAGGCACCCAGGGGGGGGACAGGGTAACATTCAGTACTTC.

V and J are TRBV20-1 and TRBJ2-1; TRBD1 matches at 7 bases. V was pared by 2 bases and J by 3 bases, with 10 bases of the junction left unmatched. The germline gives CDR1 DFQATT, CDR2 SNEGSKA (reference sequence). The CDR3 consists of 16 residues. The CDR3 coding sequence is TGCAGTGCTAGACTCATCCGACAGGGACACTACAATGAGCAGTTCTTC. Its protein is CSARLIRQGHYNEQFF.

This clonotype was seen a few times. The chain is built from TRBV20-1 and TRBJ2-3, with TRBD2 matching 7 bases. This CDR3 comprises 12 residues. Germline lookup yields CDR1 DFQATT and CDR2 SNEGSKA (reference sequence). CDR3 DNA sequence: TGCAGAGCGGGGAAGGGATCAGATACGCAGTATTTT. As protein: CRAGKGSDTQYF.

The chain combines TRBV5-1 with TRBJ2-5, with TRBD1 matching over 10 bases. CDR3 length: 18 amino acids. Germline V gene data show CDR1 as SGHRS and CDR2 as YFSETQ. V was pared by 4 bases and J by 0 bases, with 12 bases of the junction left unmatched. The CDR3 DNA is TGCGCCAGCAGCCCCCACAAAGGACAGGGGGGGTACCAAGAGACCCAGTACTTC. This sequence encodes CASSPHKGQGGYQETQYF.

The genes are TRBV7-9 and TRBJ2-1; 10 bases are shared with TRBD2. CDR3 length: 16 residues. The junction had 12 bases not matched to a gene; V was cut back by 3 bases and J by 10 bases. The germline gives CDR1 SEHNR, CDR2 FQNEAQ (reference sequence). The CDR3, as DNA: TGTGCCAGCAGCTTCAGGCCTCTAGCGGGAGCCGAAGAGCAGTTCTTC. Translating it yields CASSFRPLAGAEEQFF.